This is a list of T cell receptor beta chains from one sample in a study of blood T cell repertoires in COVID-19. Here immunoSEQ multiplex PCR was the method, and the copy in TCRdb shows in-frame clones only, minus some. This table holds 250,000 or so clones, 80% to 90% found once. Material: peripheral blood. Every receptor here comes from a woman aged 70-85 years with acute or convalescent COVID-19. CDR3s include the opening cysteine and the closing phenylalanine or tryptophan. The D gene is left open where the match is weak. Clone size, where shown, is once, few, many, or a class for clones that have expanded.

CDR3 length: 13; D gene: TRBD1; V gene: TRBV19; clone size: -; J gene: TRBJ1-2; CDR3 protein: CASTRGDSNGYTF; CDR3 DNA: TGTGCCAGTACCAGGGGGGACTCTAATGGCTACACCTTC
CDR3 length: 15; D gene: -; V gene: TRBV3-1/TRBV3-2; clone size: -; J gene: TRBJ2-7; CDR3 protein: CASSQDAGFSYEQYF; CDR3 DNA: TGTGCCAGCAGCCAAGATGCAGGTTTTTCCTACGAGCAGTACTTC
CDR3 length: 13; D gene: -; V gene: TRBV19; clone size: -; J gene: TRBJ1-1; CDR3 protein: CASSGGRGTEAFF; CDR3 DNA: TGTGCCAGTAGCGGGGGGCGAGGCACTGAAGCTTTCTTT
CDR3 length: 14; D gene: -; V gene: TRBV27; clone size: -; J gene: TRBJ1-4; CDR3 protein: CASSLGSLSEKLFF; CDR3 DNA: TGTGCCAGCAGTTTAGGGAGTTTAAGTGAAAAACTGTTTTTT
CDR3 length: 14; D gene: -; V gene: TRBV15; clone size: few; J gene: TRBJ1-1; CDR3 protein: CATSSRGSSTEAFF; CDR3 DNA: TGTGCCACCAGCTCCAGGGGTTCCAGCACTGAAGCTTTCTTT
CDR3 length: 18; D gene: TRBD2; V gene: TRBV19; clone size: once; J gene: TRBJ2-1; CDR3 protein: CASSLHPWTSGGANEQFF; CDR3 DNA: TGTGCCAGTAGTCTCCATCCTTGGACTAGCGGGGGGGCCAATGAGCAGTTCTTC
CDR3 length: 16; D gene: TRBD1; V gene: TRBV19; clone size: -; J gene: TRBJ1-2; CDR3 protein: CASLSPRTGDKFGYTF; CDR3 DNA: TGTGCCAGTCTTTCGCCCCGAACAGGGGACAAGTTTGGCTACACCTTC
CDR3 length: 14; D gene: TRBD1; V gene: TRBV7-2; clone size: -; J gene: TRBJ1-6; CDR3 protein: CASNPDRGSSPLHF; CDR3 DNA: TGTGCCAGCAACCCGGACAGGGGAAGTTCACCCCTCCACTTT
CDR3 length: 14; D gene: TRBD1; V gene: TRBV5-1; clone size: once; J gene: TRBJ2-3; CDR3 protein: CASSLETGGDTQYF; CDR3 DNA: TGCGCCAGCAGCTTGGAGACAGGGGGAGATACGCAGTATTTT
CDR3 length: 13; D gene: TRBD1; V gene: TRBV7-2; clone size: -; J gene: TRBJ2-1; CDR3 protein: CASSLQGANEQFF; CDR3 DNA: TGTGCCAGCAGCTTACAGGGGGCGAATGAGCAGTTCTTC
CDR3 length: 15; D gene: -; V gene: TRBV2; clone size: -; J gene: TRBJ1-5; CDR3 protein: CASSDGSVSNQPQHF; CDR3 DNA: TGTGCCAGCAGTGACGGGAGCGTCAGCAATCAGCCCCAGCATTTT
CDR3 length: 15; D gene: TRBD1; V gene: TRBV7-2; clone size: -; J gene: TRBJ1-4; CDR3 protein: CASSPTGVANEKLFF; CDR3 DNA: TGTGCCAGCAGCCCCACAGGGGTGGCTAATGAAAAACTGTTTTTT
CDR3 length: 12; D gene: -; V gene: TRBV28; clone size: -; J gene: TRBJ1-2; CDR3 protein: CASGPLTGGYTF; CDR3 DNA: TGTGCCAGCGGACCTTTAACAGGGGGCTACACCTTC
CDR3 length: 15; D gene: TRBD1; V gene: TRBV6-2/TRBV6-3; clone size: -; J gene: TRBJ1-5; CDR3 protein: CASSPTGTDNQPQHF; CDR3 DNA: TGTGCCAGCAGTCCGACCGGGACAGACAATCAGCCCCAGCATTTT
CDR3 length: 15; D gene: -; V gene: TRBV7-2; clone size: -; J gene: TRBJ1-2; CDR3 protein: CASSLDWSTNYGYTF; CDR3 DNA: TGTGCCAGCAGCTTAGACTGGAGCACTAACTATGGCTACACCTTC
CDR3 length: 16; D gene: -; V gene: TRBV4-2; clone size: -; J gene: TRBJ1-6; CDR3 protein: CASSPRDSSYNSPLHF; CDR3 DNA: TGTGCCAGCAGCCCCCGTGATAGCTCCTATAATTCACCCCTCCACTTT
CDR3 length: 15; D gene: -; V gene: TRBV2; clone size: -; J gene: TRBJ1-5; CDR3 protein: CASREQARGNQPQHF; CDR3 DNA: TGTGCCAGCAGAGAACAGGCGAGGGGCAATCAGCCCCAGCATTTT
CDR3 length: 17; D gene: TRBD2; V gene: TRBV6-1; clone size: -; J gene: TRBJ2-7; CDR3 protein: CASSENFGTAGGNEQYF; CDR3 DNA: TGTGCCAGCAGTGAAAATTTTGGGACCGCGGGAGGGAACGAGCAGTACTTC
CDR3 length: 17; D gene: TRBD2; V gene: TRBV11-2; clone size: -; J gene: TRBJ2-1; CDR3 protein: CASSPRLTSGGYNEQFF; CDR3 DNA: TGTGCCAGCAGCCCTCGGCTTACTAGCGGGGGATACAATGAGCAGTTCTTC
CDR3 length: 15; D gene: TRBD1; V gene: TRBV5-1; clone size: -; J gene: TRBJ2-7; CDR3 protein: CASTNPDRARYEQYF; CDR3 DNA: TGCGCCAGCACCAACCCGGACAGGGCCCGCTACGAGCAGTACTTC
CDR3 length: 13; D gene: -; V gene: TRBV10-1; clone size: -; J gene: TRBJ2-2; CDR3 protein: CASTRGSTGELFF; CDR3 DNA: TGCGCCAGCACAAGGGGGTCAACCGGGGAGCTGTTTTTT
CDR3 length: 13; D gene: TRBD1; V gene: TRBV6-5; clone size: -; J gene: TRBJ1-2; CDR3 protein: CASTLGQLYGYTF; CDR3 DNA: TGTGCCAGCACCCTGGGACAGCTCTATGGCTACACCTTC
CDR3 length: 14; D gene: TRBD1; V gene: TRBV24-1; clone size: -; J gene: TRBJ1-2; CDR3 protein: CATSDPRQGYGYTF; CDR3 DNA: TGTGCCACCAGTGACCCTAGACAGGGCTATGGCTACACCTTC
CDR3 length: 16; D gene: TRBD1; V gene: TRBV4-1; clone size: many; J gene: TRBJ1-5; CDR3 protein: CASSPQGAGSNQPQHF; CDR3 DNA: TGCGCCAGCAGCCCCCAGGGGGCGGGGAGCAATCAGCCCCAGCATTTT
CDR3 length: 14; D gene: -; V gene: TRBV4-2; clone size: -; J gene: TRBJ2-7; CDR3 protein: CASSQVGFSYEQYF; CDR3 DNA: TGTGCCAGCAGCCAAGTCGGTTTTTCCTACGAGCAGTACTTC
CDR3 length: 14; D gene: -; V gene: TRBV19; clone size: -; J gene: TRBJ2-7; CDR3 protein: CASSILLRTYEQYF; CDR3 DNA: TGTGCCAGTAGTATTCTGTTGAGGACCTACGAGCAGTACTTC
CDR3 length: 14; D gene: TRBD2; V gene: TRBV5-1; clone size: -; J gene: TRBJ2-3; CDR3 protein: CASSGRTSRDTQYF; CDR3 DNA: TGCGCCAGCAGCGGACGGACTAGCCGGGATACGCAGTATTTT
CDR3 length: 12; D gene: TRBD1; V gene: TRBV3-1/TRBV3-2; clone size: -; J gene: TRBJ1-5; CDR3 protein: CASSGGQGPQHF; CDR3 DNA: TGTGCCAGCAGCGGCGGACAGGGGCCCCAGCATTTT
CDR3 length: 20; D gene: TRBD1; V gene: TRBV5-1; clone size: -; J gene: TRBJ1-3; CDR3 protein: CASSLVFSDREGMAGNTIYF; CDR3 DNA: TGCGCCAGCAGCTTGGTTTTCTCGGACAGGGAGGGAATGGCTGGAAACACCATATATTTT
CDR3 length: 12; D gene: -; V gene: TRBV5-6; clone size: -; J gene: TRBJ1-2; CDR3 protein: CASSLGLYGYTF; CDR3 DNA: TGTGCCAGCAGCCTGGGACTGTATGGCTACACCTTC
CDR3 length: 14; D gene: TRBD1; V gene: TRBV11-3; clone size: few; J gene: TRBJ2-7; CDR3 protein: CASSPGQGSHEQYF; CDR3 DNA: TGTGCCAGCAGCCCAGGACAGGGGAGCCACGAGCAGTACTTC
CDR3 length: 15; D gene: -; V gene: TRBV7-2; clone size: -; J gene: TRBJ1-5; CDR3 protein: CASSLASHSNQPQHF; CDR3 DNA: TGTGCCAGCAGCTTAGCGTCCCATAGCAATCAGCCCCAGCATTTT